Listed below are T cell receptor beta chains from one sample, sequenced in a study of CD8 T cells in ankylosing spondylitis. TCRdb ran MiXCR on the 5' RACE reads and lists one entry per CDR3 protein. This table has under 400,000 distinct CDR3 sequences, about 9.9% appearing once. Input material: blood, either unsorted or a sorted T cell fraction (not recorded which). These receptors were collected from a female donor with ankylosing spondylitis or in good health (not recorded which). CDR3s include the opening cysteine and the closing phenylalanine or tryptophan. D genes are given only for firm matches. Rows give clone size only sometimes, using once, few, many, or a class for an expanded clone.

V gene	J gene	clone size	D gene	CDR3 protein	CDR3 DNA
TRBV4-1	TRBJ2-7	.	.	CASSQPSFYEQYF	TGCGCCAGCAGCCAACCGTCATTCTACGAGCAGTACTTC
TRBV20-1	TRBJ1-5	.	TRBD1	CSAGGQTHRNQPQHF	TGCAGTGCGGGGGGACAGACACACCGCAATCAGCCCCAGCATTTT
TRBV5-1	TRBJ2-2	many	.	CASSLDGPGELFF	TGCGCCAGCAGCTTGGACGGTCCCGGGGAGCTGTTTTTT
TRBV7-2	TRBJ1-4	few	.	CASSLDRIEKLFF	TGTGCCAGCAGCTTAGACCGGATTGAAAAACTGTTTTTT
TRBV6-4	TRBJ2-1	many	.	CASSPTVNRERGQFF	TGTGCCAGCAGTCCCACCGTTAACAGGGAGCGAGGGCAGTTCTTC
TRBV27	TRBJ1-4	.	.	CASSLWAATNEKLFF	TGTGCCAGCAGTTTATGGGCCGCAACTAATGAAAAACTGTTTTTT
TRBV3-1	TRBJ1-2	few	.	CASSQIWNYGYTF	TGTGCCAGCAGCCAGATTTGGAACTATGGCTACACCTTC
TRBV12-3/TRBV12-4	TRBJ2-7	few	.	CASSFWVETYEQYF	TGTGCCAGCAGTTTTTGGGTCGAGACCTACGAGCAGTACTTC
TRBV20-1	TRBJ1-6	many	.	CSARDTVPGTWGGVSSPLHF	TGCAGTGCTAGAGATACCGTCCCAGGAACATGGGGTGGGGTTAGTTCACCCCTCCACTTT
TRBV21-1	TRBJ2-7	few	.	CASSPPLDREAYEQYF	TGTGCCAGCAGCCCCCCCCTGGACAGGGAAGCCTACGAGCAGTACTTC
TRBV2	TRBJ1-5	.	.	CASIGQKNQPQHF	TGTGCCAGCATAGGACAGAAGAATCAGCCCCAGCATTTT
TRBV3-1	TRBJ1-1	many	.	CASSQGGGVNEAFF	TGTGCCAGCAGCCAAGGCGGTGGGGTTAATGAAGCTTTCTTT
TRBV28	TRBJ2-7	many	.	CASSSNGASTYEQYF	TGTGCCAGCAGTTCGAACGGGGCCTCCACCTACGAGCAGTACTTC
TRBV24-1	TRBJ2-2	few	.	CATSDPPLLTNTGELFF	TGTGCCACCAGTGACCCCCCACTACTAACGAACACCGGGGAGCTGTTTTTT
TRBV5-6	TRBJ2-3	many	.	CASSRPASGDTQYF	TGTGCCAGCAGCCGCCCCGCCTCGGGCGATACGCAGTATTTT
TRBV5-5	TRBJ2-3	.	TRBD1	CASSGTDRRRDLWYF	TGTGCCAGCAGCGGAACGGACAGGCGCCGGGACCTCTGGTATTTT
TRBV6-1	TRBJ1-3	.	.	CASTERIYGNTIYF	TGTGCCAGCACCGAACGCATCTATGGAAACACCATATATTTT
TRBV3-1	TRBJ1-1	many	TRBD1	CASSQTGETEAFF	TGTGCCAGCAGCCAAACAGGGGAAACTGAAGCTTTCTTT
TRBV29-1	TRBJ1-4	many	.	CSVRKTGTGEKLFF	TGCAGCGTACGTAAAACCGGGACCGGAGAAAAACTGTTTTTT
TRBV7-2	TRBJ2-2	many	.	CASSPRGSGNSGELFF	TGTGCCAGCAGCCCCCGGGGTAGCGGTAACTCCGGGGAGCTGTTTTTT
TRBV5-1	TRBJ2-1	many	.	CASSLSSTGEQFF	TGCGCCAGCAGCTTATCGAGTACGGGTGAGCAGTTCTTC
TRBV20-1	TRBJ2-7	once	.	CSARSGLRATYEQYF	TGCAGTGCTAGGTCTGGGCTTAGGGCTACCTACGAGCAGTACTTC
TRBV5-1	TRBJ1-6	many	.	CASSFNRGNSPLHF	TGCGCCAGCAGCTTTAACAGAGGAAATTCACCCCTCCACTTT
TRBV7-8	TRBJ1-2	.	.	CASSPAGRGDYGYTF	TGTGCCAGCAGCCCAGCGGGCAGGGGTGACTATGGCTACACCTTC
TRBV4-3	TRBJ1-3	many	.	CASSPTHTSGNTIYF	TGCGCCAGCAGCCCGACACATACCTCTGGAAACACCATATATTTT
TRBV28	TRBJ1-3	many	.	CASSSPRGANTIYF	TGTGCCAGCAGTTCCCCGCGGGGGGCAAACACCATATATTTT
TRBV18	TRBJ1-1	.	.	CASSPLNAVNTEAFF	TGTGCCAGCTCACCATTAAACGCGGTGAACACTGAAGCTTTCTTT
TRBV5-1	TRBJ1-4	many	.	CASSLDDGGGKLFF	TGCGCCAGCAGCTTGGACGACGGGGGTGGAAAACTGTTTTTT
TRBV9	TRBJ2-3	many	.	CASSVALADTQYF	TGTGCCAGCAGCGTAGCTCTGGCGGATACGCAGTATTTT
TRBV6-5	TRBJ1-3	many	.	CASSYADSSGNTIYF	TGTGCCAGCAGTTACGCGGACAGCTCTGGAAACACCATATATTTT
TRBV18	TRBJ1-2	.	TRBD1	CASSPLKGADYGYTF	TGTGCCAGCTCACCACTAAAGGGGGCCGACTATGGCTACACCTTC
TRBV20-1	TRBJ2-7	.	.	CSASTVSETMTYEQYF	TGCAGTGCTAGTACGGTTTCAGAGACAATGACCTACGAGCAGTACTTC
TRBV5-1	TRBJ2-6	few	.	CASSFTALGGANVLTF	TGCGCCAGCAGCTTTACCGCTTTAGGGGGGGCCAACGTCCTGACTTTC
TRBV3-1	TRBJ2-3	.	.	CASSPNPNTQYF	TGTGCCAGCAGTCCTAATCCCAATACGCAGTATTTT
TRBV4-3	TRBJ2-2	.	.	CASSQVAPGELFF	TGCGCCAGCAGCCAAGTCGCGCCCGGGGAGCTGTTTTTT
TRBV6-5	TRBJ2-3	.	TRBD1	CASSSGQGGSDTQYF	TGTGCCAGCAGTTCCGGACAGGGGGGTTCAGATACGCAGTATTTT
TRBV7-2	TRBJ1-1	many	.	CASSLGINTEAFF	TGTGCCAGCAGCTTAGGTATTAACACTGAAGCTTTCTTT
TRBV2	TRBJ1-1	.	.	CASSDMLSGGTEAFF	TGTGCCAGCAGTGATATGCTTTCAGGCGGCACTGAAGCTTTCTTT
TRBV28	TRBJ2-7	few	TRBD1	CASRSQGVGYEQYF	TGTGCCAGCAGGTCTCAGGGGGTGGGCTACGAGCAGTACTTC
TRBV5-1	TRBJ2-3	many	.	CASSLAFADTQYF	TGCGCCAGCAGCTTGGCCTTTGCAGATACGCAGTATTTT